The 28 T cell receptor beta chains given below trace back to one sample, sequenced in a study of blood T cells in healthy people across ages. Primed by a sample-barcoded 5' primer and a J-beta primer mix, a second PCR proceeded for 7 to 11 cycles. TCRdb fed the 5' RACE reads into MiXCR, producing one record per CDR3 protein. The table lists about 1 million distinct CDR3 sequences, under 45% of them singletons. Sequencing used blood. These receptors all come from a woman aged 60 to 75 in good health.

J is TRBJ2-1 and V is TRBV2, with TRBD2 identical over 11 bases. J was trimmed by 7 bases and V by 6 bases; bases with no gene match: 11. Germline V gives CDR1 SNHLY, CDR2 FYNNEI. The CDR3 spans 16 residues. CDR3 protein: CASRAMLAGGGNEQFF. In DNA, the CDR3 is TGTGCCAGCAGGGCCATGCTAGCGGGAGGTGGGAATGAGCAGTTCTTC.

CDR3 amino acids: CASSMDLTGGTDTQYF. DNA for the CDR3: TGTGCCAGCAGTATGGACCTAACGGGAGGAACAGATACGCAGTATTTT. The rearrangement joins TRBV12-3 or TRBV12-4 to TRBJ2-3, with 7 nucleotides matching TRBD2. This CDR3 spans 16 amino acids. After removal of 5 bases from V and 3 bases from J, the junction contained 11 bases not matched to a gene.

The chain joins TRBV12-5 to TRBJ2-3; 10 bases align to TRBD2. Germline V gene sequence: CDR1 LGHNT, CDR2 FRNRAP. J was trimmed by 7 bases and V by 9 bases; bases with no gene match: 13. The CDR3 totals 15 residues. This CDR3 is CASLHRASGSYTQYF. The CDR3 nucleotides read TGTGCTAGCCTCCACCGGGCTAGCGGGAGTTATACGCAGTATTTT. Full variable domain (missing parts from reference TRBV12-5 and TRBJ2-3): DARVTQTPRHKVTEMGQEVTMRCQPILGHNTVFWYRQTMMQGLELLAYFRNRAPLDDSGMPKDRFSAEMPDATLATLKIQPSEPRDSAVYFCASLHRASGSYTQYFGPGTRLTVL.

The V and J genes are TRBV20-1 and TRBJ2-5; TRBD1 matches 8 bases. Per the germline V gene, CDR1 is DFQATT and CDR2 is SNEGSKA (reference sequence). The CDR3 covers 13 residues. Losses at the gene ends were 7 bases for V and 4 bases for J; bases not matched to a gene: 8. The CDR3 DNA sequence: TGCAGTGGCTCTGACAGGGGTCGAGAGACCCAGTACTTC. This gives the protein CSGSDRGRETQYF.

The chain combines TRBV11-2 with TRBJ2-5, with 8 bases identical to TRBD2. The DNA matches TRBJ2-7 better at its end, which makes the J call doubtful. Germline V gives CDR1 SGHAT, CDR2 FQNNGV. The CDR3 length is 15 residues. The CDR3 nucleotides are TGTGCCAGCAGCCCACAAGGAGCGGGAGAGGGCGAGCAGTACTTC. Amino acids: CASSPQGAGEGEQYF.

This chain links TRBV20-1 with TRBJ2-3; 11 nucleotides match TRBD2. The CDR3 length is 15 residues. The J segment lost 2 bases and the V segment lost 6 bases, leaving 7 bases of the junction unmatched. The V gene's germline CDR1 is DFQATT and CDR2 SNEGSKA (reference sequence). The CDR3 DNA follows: TGCAGTGCAGATAGCGGGAGGGGACCCACAGATACGCAGTATTTT. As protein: CSADSGRGPTDTQYF.

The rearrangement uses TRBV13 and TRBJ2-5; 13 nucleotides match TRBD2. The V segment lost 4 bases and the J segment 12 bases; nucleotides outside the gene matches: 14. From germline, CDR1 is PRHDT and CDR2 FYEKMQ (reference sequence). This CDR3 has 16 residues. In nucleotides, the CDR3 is TGTGCCAGCAGCTCGTTGGAGGACGGACTAGCGGGAGCGAAGTACTTC. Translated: CASSSLEDGLAGAKYF. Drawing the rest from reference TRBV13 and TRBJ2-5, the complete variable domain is AAGVIQSPRHLIKEKRETATLKCYPIPRHDTVYWYQQGPGQDPQFLISFYEKMQSDKGSIPDRFSAQQFSDYHSELNMSSLELGDSALYFCASSSLEDGLAGAKYFGPGTRLLVL.

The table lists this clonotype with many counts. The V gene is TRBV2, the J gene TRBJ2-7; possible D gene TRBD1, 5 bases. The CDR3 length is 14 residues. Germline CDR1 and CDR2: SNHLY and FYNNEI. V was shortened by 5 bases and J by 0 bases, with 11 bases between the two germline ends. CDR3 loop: CASSRQGNSYEQYF. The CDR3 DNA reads TGTGCCAGCAGTCGGCAGGGTAACTCCTACGAGCAGTACTTC. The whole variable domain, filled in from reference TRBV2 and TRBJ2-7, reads EPEVTQTPSHQVTQMGQEVILRCVPISNHLYFYWYRQILGQKVEFLVSFYNNEISEKSEIFDDQFSVERPDGSNFTLKIRSTKLEDSAMYFCASSRQGNSYEQYFGPGTRLTVT.

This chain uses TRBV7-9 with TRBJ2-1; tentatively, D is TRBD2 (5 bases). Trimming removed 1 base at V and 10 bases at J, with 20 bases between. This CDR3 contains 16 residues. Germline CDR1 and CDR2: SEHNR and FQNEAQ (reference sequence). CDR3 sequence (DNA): TGTGCCAGCAGCTTAGAGGAGGCCCACGGCTCCTACGAGCAGTTCTTC. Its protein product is CASSLEEAHGSYEQFF.

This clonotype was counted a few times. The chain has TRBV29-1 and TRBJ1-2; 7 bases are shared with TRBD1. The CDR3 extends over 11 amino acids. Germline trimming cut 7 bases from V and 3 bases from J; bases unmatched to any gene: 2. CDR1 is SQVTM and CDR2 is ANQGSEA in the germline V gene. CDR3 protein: CSAGQDYGYTF. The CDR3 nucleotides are TGCAGCGCCGGACAGGACTATGGCTACACCTTC. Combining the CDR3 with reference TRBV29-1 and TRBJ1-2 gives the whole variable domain SAVISQKPSRDICQRGTSLTIQCQVDSQVTMMFWYRQQPGQSLTLIATANQGSEATYESGFVIDKFPISRPNLTFSTLTVSNMSPEDSSIYLCSAGQDYGYTFGSGTRLTVV.

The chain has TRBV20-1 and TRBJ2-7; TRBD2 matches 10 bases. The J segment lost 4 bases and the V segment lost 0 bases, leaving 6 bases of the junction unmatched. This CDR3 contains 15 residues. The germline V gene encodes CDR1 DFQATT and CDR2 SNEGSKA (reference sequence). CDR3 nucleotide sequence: TGCAGTGCTAGAGATACAGCGGGAGGGCTTTACGAGCAGTACTTC. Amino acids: CSARDTAGGLYEQYF.

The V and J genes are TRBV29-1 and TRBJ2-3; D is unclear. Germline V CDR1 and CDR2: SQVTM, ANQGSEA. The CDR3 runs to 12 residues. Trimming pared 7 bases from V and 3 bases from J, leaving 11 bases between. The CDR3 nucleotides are TGCAGCGGCCAAAAGGGTACAGATACGCAGTATTTT. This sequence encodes CSGQKGTDTQYF.

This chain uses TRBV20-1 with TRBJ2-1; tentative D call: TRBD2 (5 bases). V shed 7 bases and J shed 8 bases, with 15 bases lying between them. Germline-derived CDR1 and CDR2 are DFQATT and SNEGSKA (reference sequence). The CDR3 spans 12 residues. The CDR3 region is CSGLTGRDEQFF. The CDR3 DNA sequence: TGCAGTGGACTAACCGGGCGCGATGAGCAGTTCTTC.

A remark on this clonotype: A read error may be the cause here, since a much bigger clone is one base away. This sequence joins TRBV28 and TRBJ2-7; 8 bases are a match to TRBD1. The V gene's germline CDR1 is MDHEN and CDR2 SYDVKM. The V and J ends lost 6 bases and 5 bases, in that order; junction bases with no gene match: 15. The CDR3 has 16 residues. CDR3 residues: CASRPSSGTGYDEQYF. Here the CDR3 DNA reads TGTGCCAGCAGACCCTCGTCCGGGACAGGCTACGACGAGCAGTACTTC.

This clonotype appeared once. In nucleotides, the CDR3 is TGTGCCAGCAGTGTTTTCCAGGGTGGTAGCCACTTT. This sequence encodes CASSVFQGGSHF. V is TRBV2 and J is TRBJ1-6; weak D call: TRBD1 (5 bases). V lost 4 bases and J 18 bases, leaving 16 bases between the germline ends. Looked up from germline, CDR1 is SNHLY and CDR2 is FYNNEI. The CDR3 is 12 amino acids.

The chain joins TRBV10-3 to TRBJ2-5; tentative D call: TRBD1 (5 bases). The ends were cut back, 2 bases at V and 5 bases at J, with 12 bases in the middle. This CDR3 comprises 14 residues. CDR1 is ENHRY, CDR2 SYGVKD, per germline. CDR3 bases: TGTGCCATCAGTGAGGCGAGGTGGGGCGAGACCCAGTACTTC. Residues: CAISEARWGETQYF.

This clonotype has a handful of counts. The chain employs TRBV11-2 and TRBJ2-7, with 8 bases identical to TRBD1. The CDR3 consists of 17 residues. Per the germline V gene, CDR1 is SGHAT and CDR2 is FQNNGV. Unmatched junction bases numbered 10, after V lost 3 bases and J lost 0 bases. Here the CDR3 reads CASSFGTRQGSSYEQYF. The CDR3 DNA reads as TGTGCCAGCAGCTTCGGTACCCGACAGGGGAGCTCCTACGAGCAGTACTTC. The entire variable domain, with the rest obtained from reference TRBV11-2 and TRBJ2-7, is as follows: EAGVAQSPRYKIIEKRQSVAFWCNPISGHATLYWYQQILGQGPKLLIQFQNNGVVDDSQLPKDRFSAERLKGVDSTLKIQPAKLEDSAVYLCASSFGTRQGSSYEQYFGPGTRLTVT.

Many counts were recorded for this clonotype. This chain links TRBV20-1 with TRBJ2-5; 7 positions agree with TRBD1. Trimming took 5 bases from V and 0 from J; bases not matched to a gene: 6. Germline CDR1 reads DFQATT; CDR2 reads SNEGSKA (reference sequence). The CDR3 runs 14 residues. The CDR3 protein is CSAESDRDQETQYF. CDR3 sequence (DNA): TGCAGTGCTGAGTCCGACAGGGACCAAGAGACCCAGTACTTC.

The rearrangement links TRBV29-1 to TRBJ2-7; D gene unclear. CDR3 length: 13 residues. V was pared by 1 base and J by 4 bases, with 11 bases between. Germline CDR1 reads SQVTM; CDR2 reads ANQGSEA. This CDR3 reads CSVEVPLSYEQYF. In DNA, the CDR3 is TGCAGCGTTGAAGTACCCCTCAGTTACGAGCAGTACTTC.

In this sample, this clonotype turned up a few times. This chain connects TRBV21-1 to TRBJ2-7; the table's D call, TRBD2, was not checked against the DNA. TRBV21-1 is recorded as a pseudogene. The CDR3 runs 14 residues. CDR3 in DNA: TGTGCCAGCAGCAGGGGGCTAGTCCCCTACGAGCAGTACTTC. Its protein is CASSRGLVPYEQYF.

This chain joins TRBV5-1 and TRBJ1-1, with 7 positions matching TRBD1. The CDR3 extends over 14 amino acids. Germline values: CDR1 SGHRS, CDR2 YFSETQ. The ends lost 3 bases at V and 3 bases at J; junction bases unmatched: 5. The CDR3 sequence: CASSWKGADTEAFF. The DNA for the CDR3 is TGCGCCAGCAGCTGGAAGGGGGCTGACACTGAAGCTTTCTTT. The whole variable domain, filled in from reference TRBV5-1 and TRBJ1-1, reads KAGVTQTPRYLIKTRGQQVTLSCSPISGHRSVSWYQQTPGQGLQFLFEYFSETQRNKGNFPGRFSGRQFSNSRSEMNVSTLELGDSALYLCASSWKGADTEAFFGQGTRLTVV.

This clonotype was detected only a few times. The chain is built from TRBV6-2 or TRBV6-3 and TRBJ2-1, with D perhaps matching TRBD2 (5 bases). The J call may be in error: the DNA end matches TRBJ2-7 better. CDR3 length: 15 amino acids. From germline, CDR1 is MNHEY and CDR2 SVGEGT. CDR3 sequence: CASRRAQNSYNEQYF. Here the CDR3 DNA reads TGTGCCAGCAGGCGGGCCCAGAATTCCTACAATGAGCAGTACTTC.

This CDR3 reads CASSPYGPGANVLTF. The CDR3 DNA reads as TGTGCCAGCAGCCCCTATGGCCCCGGGGCCAACGTCCTGACTTTC. J is TRBJ2-6 and V is TRBV7-8; unclear D gene. Germline V CDR1 and CDR2: SGHVS, FQNEAQ. Between the trimmed V and J ends, which lost 5 bases and 4 bases, there was a span of 12 bases. The CDR3 covers 15 residues. Supplemented by reference TRBV7-8 and TRBJ2-6, the full variable domain reads GAGVSQSPRYKVAKRGQDVALRCDPISGHVSLFWYQQALGQGPEFLTYFQNEAQLDKSGLPSDRFFAERPEGSVSTLKIQRTQQEDSAVYLCASSPYGPGANVLTFGAGSRLTVL.

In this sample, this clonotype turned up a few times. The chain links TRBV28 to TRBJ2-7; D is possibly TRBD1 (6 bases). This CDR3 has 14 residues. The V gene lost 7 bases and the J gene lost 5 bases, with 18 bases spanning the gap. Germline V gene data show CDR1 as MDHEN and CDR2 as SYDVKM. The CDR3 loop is CASTQQGSWDEQYF. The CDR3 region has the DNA TGTGCCAGCACTCAACAGGGTAGTTGGGACGAGCAGTACTTC.

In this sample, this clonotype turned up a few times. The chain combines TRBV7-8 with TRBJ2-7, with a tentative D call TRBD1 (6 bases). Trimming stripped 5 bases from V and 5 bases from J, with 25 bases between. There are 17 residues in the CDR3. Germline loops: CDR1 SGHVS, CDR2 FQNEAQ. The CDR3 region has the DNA TGTGCCAGCAGCCAAGGGGCAGGGGAGACTCAAAGAGACGAGCAGTACTTC. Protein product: CASSQGAGETQRDEQYF.

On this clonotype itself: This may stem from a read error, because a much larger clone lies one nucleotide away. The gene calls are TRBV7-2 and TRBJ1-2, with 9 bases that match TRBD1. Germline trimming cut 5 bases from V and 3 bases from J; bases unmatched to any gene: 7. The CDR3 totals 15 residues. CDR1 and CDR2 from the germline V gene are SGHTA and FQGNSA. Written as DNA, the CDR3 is TGTGCCAGCAGCCGATTTTGGGACAGGGACTATGGCTACACCTTC. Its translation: CASSRFWDRDYGYTF.

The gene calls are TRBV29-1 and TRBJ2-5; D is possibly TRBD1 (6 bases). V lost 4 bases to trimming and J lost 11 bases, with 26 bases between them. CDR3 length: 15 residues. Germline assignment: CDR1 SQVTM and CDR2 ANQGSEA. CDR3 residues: CSVGVPTGLIWEQYF. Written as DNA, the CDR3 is TGCAGCGTTGGAGTCCCGACAGGTTTGATCTGGGAGCAGTACTTC.

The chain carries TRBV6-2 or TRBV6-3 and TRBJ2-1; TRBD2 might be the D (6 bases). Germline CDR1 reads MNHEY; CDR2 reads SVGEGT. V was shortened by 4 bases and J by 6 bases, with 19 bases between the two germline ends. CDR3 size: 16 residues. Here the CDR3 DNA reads TGTGCCAGCAGTTCCCCCCGGGCGGGATCCCCCAATGAGCAGTTCTTC. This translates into CASSSPRAGSPNEQFF.